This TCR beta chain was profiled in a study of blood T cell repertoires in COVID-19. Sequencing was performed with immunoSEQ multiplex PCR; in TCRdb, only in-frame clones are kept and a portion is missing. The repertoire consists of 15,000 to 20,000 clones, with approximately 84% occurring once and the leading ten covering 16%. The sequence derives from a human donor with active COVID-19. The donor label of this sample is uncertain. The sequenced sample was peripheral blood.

DNA for the CDR3: TGTGCCAGCAGAGAGACAGGGGATTTCCTCTACGAGCAGTACTTC. It is translated as CASRETGDFLYEQYF. This chain links TRBV6-6 with TRBJ2-7, with 8 positions matching TRBD1. There are 15 residues in the CDR3. The junction had 10 bases not matched to a gene; V was cut back by 6 bases and J by 3 bases. Germline V lookup: CDR1 MNHNY, CDR2 SVGAGI (reference sequence).